This is a list of T cell receptor beta chains from one sample in a study of cytomegalovirus exposure and HLA in healthy donors. The assay was immunoSEQ multiplex PCR, and TCRdb's table has in-frame clones only and misses some. The data show approximately 220,000 clones, with just over 75% seen just once and about 0.63% held by the top ten. Specimen: PBMCs. The receptors come from a young man in good health and CMV-seronegative. Each CDR3 is given with its conserved first and last residue. A D gene is named only where the DNA matches it firmly. Clone size, where shown, is once, few, many, or a class for clones that have expanded.

cdr3_length d_call j_call clone_size v_call cdr3_aa cdr3_nt
13 TRBD2 TRBJ2-7 NA TRBV10-2 CATILAGGNEQYF TGCGCCACTATACTAGCGGGAGGGAACGAGCAGTACTTC
17 TRBD1 TRBJ2-2 few TRBV7-3 CASSLKGTGFRTGELFF TGTGCCAGCAGCTTAAAAGGGACAGGGTTTAGGACCGGGGAGCTGTTTTTT
13 TRBD1 TRBJ2-1 once TRBV9 CASSTGTDNEQFF TGTGCCAGCAGCACAGGGACAGACAATGAGCAGTTCTTC
16 NA TRBJ2-5 few TRBV7-2 CASSQAAQGPQETQYF TGTGCCAGCAGCCAGGCAGCTCAGGGCCCCCAAGAGACCCAGTACTTC
19 TRBD1 TRBJ1-1 few TRBV4-1 CASSQDQWVSGQENTEAFF TGCGCCAGCAGCCAAGATCAGTGGGTCTCCGGACAGGAGAACACTGAAGCTTTCTTT
15 TRBD1 TRBJ1-5 NA TRBV2 CASSSDRASNQPQHF TGTGCCAGCAGCTCGGACAGGGCTAGCAATCAGCCCCAGCATTTT
15 TRBD1 TRBJ1-2 few TRBV6-5 CASSYSLDRDYGYTF TGTGCCAGCAGTTACTCTTTGGACAGGGACTATGGCTACACCTTC
15 NA TRBJ1-1 few TRBV4-1 CASSQVFSLNTEAFF TGCGCCAGCAGCCAAGTTTTCTCCTTGAACACTGAAGCTTTCTTT
17 TRBD2 TRBJ2-2 NA TRBV7-8 CASSTRTGSGDTGELFF TGTGCCAGCAGCACCCGGACCGGGAGCGGGGACACCGGGGAGCTGTTTTTT
15 NA TRBJ1-1 NA TRBV19 CASSIFWTENTEAFF TGTGCCAGTAGTATTTTTTGGACTGAGAACACTGAAGCTTTCTTT
18 TRBD2 TRBJ2-1 NA TRBV7-6 CASSLTRLAGGIVNEQFF TGTGCCAGCAGCCTAACTCGACTAGCGGGAGGGATAGTCAATGAGCAGTTCTTC
16 TRBD2 TRBJ2-1 NA TRBV7-9 CASSFRTRGPFIEQFF TGTGCCAGCAGCTTCCGGACTAGGGGCCCTTTTATTGAGCAGTTCTTC
14 NA TRBJ2-3 NA TRBV10-3 CAISPSTGGDTQYF TGTGCCATCAGTCCTTCGACAGGCGGAGATACGCAGTATTTT
14 TRBD1 TRBJ2-5 NA TRBV5-8 CASNSGTGGETQYF TGTGCCAGCAATTCAGGGACAGGGGGAGAGACCCAGTACTTC
18 NA TRBJ2-2 NA TRBV7-8 CASIGWGGGRVDTGELFF TGTGCCAGCATCGGGTGGGGGGGCGGGAGAGTGGACACCGGGGAGCTGTTTTTT
19 TRBD2 TRBJ2-7 once TRBV11-2 CASSLEWGLAGGPSYEQYF TGTGCCAGCAGCTTAGAATGGGGACTAGCGGGAGGGCCCTCCTACGAGCAGTACTTC
13 NA TRBJ2-7 NA TRBV18 CASSPDRLYEQYF TGTGCCAGCTCACCAGACAGGCTCTACGAGCAGTACTTC
14 TRBD1 TRBJ2-3 NA TRBV28 CASSQRQGEDTQYF TGTGCCAGCAGTCAACGTCAGGGGGAAGATACGCAGTATTTT
14 TRBD1 TRBJ2-7 NA TRBV11-1 CASSRTGLGYEQYF TGTGCCAGCAGCCGGACAGGGTTGGGATACGAGCAGTACTTC
13 NA TRBJ2-1 once TRBV18 CASSRFEQNEQFF TGTGCCAGCTCACGTTTCGAACAAAATGAGCAGTTCTTC
19 NA TRBJ2-7 NA TRBV1 CTSSQDSGPGGGRTGEQYF TGCACCAGCAGCCAAGATTCGGGGCCGGGGGGCGGACGAACGGGGGAGCAGTACTTC
15 NA TRBJ1-5 once TRBV11-2 CASSLDATYYQPQHF TGTGCCAGCAGCTTAGATGCGACATACTATCAGCCCCAGCATTTT
14 TRBD1 TRBJ2-7 NA TRBV6-5 CASRKRQGWDEQYF TGTGCCAGCAGAAAACGACAGGGCTGGGACGAGCAGTACTTC
14 NA TRBJ2-1 NA TRBV18 CASSPSGSYNEQFF TGTGCCAGCTCACCAAGCGGGTCCTACAATGAGCAGTTCTTC
15 TRBD1 TRBJ1-5 NA TRBV6-1 CASSERTGSNQPQHF TGTGCCAGCAGTGAAAGGACAGGTAGCAATCAGCCCCAGCATTTT
14 TRBD2 TRBJ2-7 NA TRBV2 CASRGLAGGYEQYF TGTGCCAGCAGGGGACTAGCGGGAGGCTACGAGCAGTACTTC
14 TRBD1 TRBJ2-1 NA TRBV5-4 CASSWATGKREQFF TGTGCCAGCAGCTGGGCGACAGGGAAGCGTGAGCAGTTCTTC
15 NA TRBJ1-2 NA TRBV14 CASSRTVNWDYGYTF TGTGCCAGCAGCAGGACTGTTAACTGGGACTATGGCTACACCTTC
14 NA TRBJ2-7 NA TRBV2 CASHRDWPFYEQYF TGTGCCAGTCACCGCGACTGGCCATTCTACGAGCAGTACTTC
15 TRBD2 TRBJ2-1 NA TRBV25-1 CASSLLAGDYNEQFF TGTGCCAGCAGTCTGCTAGCGGGAGACTACAATGAGCAGTTCTTC
12 NA TRBJ2-1 NA TRBV7-2 CASSLGVGEQFF TGTGCCAGCAGCTTAGGGGTGGGCGAGCAGTTCTTC
13 TRBD2 TRBJ2-7 few TRBV2 CASRTSGYYEQYF TGTGCCAGCAGGACTAGCGGATACTACGAGCAGTACTTC
16 NA TRBJ1-4 NA TRBV18 CASSPRQGTTNEKLFF TGTGCCAGCTCACCACGTCAGGGTACAACTAATGAAAAACTGTTTTTT
15 NA TRBJ2-7 NA TRBV7-8 CASSLMSGFSYEQYF TGTGCCAGCAGCTTAATGTCAGGGTTTTCCTACGAGCAGTACTTC
15 TRBD2 TRBJ2-7 NA TRBV6-5 CASSPVGGDYYEQYF TGTGCCAGCAGCCCCGTGGGAGGGGACTACTACGAGCAGTACTTC
15 NA TRBJ2-1 NA TRBV7-9 CASSLGSGDYNEQFF TGTGCCAGCAGCTTAGGTAGCGGAGATTACAATGAGCAGTTCTTC
17 TRBD2 TRBJ2-1 NA TRBV27 CASSLRTSGRGGNEQFF TGTGCCAGCAGTCTTCGGACTAGCGGGAGGGGAGGGAATGAGCAGTTCTTC
16 NA TRBJ1-1 NA TRBV30 CAWTDLPGVQNTEAFF TGTGCCTGGACCGACCTCCCCGGGGTGCAGAACACTGAAGCTTTCTTT
16 NA TRBJ1-1 NA TRBV30 CAWSRSAGDVNTEAFF TGTGCCTGGAGTCGATCGGCAGGGGACGTGAACACTGAAGCTTTCTTT
12 TRBD2 TRBJ2-7 NA TRBV5-6 CASSGGSYEQYF TGTGCCAGCAGCGGCGGGAGCTACGAGCAGTACTTC
16 NA TRBJ2-1 few TRBV7-9 CSSSGSRDNSYNEQFF TGTTCCAGCAGCGGAAGCCGGGACAACTCCTACAATGAGCAGTTCTTC
16 NA TRBJ1-1 NA TRBV19 CASSIDHYALNTEAFF TGTGCCAGTAGTATAGATCATTATGCCCTAAACACTGAAGCTTTCTTT